Shown below are 18 T cell receptor beta chains from a single sample sequenced in a study of CD8+CD57+ T cells in acquired aplastic anemia. TCR beta VDJ combinations and CDR3 sequences were profiled from genomic DNA. TCRdb reanalysed the reads using MiXCR and keeps one entry per CDR3 protein. Here the sample spans a few hundred thousand distinct CDR3 sequences, approximately 60% being singletons. Input material: sorted CD4+, CD8+, or CD8+CD57+ T cells (not recorded which) from PBMCs. Every receptor here comes from a human donor in good health.

This sequence joins TRBV7-6 and TRBJ2-7, with a tentative D call TRBD1 (5 bases). This CDR3 region has 14 residues. The V end was cut by 4 bases, the J end by 7 bases, with 17 bases between. Germline loops: CDR1 SGHVS, CDR2 FNYEAQ. CDR3 sequence reads: CASSSGGRVLEQYF. The DNA of the CDR3 is TGTGCCAGCAGCTCCGGCGGCAGGGTACTTGAGCAGTACTTC. Complete variable domain (other parts from reference TRBV7-6 and TRBJ2-7): GAGVSQSPRYKVTKRGQDVALRCDPISGHVSLYWYRQALGQGPEFLTYFNYEAQQDKSGLPNDRFSAERPEGSISTLTIQRTEQRDSAMYRCASSSGGRVLEQYFGPGTRLTVT.

There are many counts of this clonotype. V usage is TRBV5-6 and J usage is TRBJ2-6; 7 bases are shared with TRBD1. The J segment lost 2 bases and the V segment lost 3 bases, leaving 2 bases of the junction unmatched. There are 15 residues in the CDR3. Germline V gene sequence: CDR1 SGHDT, CDR2 YYEEEE. The CDR3 region has the DNA TGTGCCAGCAGCTCCGACAGGGCTGGGGCCAACGTCCTGACTTTC. It codes for CASSSDRAGANVLTF.

The gene calls are TRBV10-3 and TRBJ2-1, with TRBD2 as a possible D gene (6 bases). The CDR3 loop spans 13 amino acids. Germline values: CDR1 ENHRY, CDR2 SYGVKD. V was pared by 10 bases and J by 4 bases, with 14 bases between. The CDR3 loop reads CASLGGRYNEQFF. CDR3 DNA: TGTGCCAGCCTGGGTGGGAGGTACAATGAGCAGTTCTTC.

This clonotype was observed a few times. The gene calls are TRBV24-1 and TRBJ2-3, with D perhaps TRBD2 (5 bases). The germline CDR1 and CDR2 sequences are KGHDR and SFDVKD. V dropped 4 bases and J dropped 4 bases, with 11 bases sitting between them. The CDR3 is 14 residues long. The CDR3 reads CATSDVRGSDTQYF. The DNA of the CDR3 is TGTGCCACCAGTGACGTGAGAGGGTCAGATACGCAGTATTTT.

The chain recombines TRBV24-1 with TRBJ2-1; no definite D call. Germline V gives CDR1 KGHDR, CDR2 SFDVKD. V was clipped by 9 bases and J by 5 bases, with 10 bases between them. The CDR3 spans 12 residues. The CDR3 spells CATRNLDNEQFF. DNA of the CDR3: TGTGCCACCCGTAATCTAGACAATGAGCAGTTCTTC.

V gene TRBV5-1 combines with J gene TRBJ1-1, with D possibly being TRBD1 (6 bases). This CDR3 has 14 amino acids. Per the germline V gene, CDR1 is SGHRS and CDR2 is YFSETQ. The ends were cut back, 2 bases at V and 0 bases at J, with 8 bases in the middle. Here the CDR3 DNA reads TGCGCCAGCAGCTTTGACAGGTTGAACACTGAAGCTTTCTTT. It translates to CASSFDRLNTEAFF.

The chain joins TRBV7-2 to TRBJ1-2, with D perhaps TRBD1 (6 bases). The CDR3 totals 12 residues. CDR1 SGHTA and CDR2 FQGNSA come from the germline V gene. V was trimmed by 1 base and J by 7 bases, leaving 7 bases between them. CDR3 sequence: CASSLVQGGYTF. CDR3 DNA sequence: TGTGCCAGCAGCTTAGTACAGGGTGGCTACACCTTC. Based on the CDR3 plus reference TRBV7-2 and TRBJ1-2, the full variable domain is GAGVSQSPSNKVTEKGKDVELRCDPISGHTALYWYRQSLGQGLEFLIYFQGNSAPDKSGLPSDRFSAERTGGSVSTLTIQRTQQEDSAVYLCASSLVQGGYTFGSGTRLTVV.

Only a few counts were recorded for this clonotype. This sequence joins TRBV7-9 and TRBJ1-1; the match to TRBD1 covers 7 bases. Germline trimming cut 6 bases from V and 4 bases from J; bases unmatched to any gene: 2. This CDR3 has 12 residues. CDR1 SEHNR and CDR2 FQNEAQ come from the germline V gene (reference sequence). CDR3 nucleotide sequence: TGTGCCAGCAGTAAGGGGGCCACTGAAGCTTTCTTT. Protein: CASSKGATEAFF. Supplemented by reference TRBV7-9 and TRBJ1-1, the full variable domain reads DTGVSQNPRHKITKRGQNVTFRCDPISEHNRLYWYRQTLGQGPEFLTYFQNEAQLEKSRLLSDRFSAERPKGSFSTLEIQRTEQGDSAMYLCASSKGATEAFFGQGTRLTVV.

The chain links TRBV7-2 to TRBJ1-1, with 11 bases fitting TRBD1. Germline values: CDR1 SGHTA, CDR2 FQGNSA. Germline trimming cut 4 bases from V and 7 bases from J; bases unmatched to any gene: 8. The CDR3 runs 15 residues. The CDR3 sequence is CASSYGQGAIDEAFF. For the CDR3, the DNA is TGTGCCAGCAGCTATGGACAGGGGGCGATTGATGAAGCTTTCTTT.

The rearrangement joins TRBV20-1 to TRBJ2-7; 8 bases match TRBD2. Germline V CDR1 and CDR2: DFQATT, SNEGSKA (reference sequence). J gave up 2 bases and V 6 bases, and 6 bases lay outside the gene matches. The CDR3 length is 13 residues. The CDR3: CSAVAGIAYEQYF. DNA of the CDR3: TGCAGTGCGGTAGCGGGAATCGCCTACGAGCAGTACTTC.

The chain joins TRBV9 to TRBJ2-1; 7 bases are a match to TRBD2. The CDR3 runs 15 residues. V was pared by 1 base and J by 4 bases, with 5 bases of the junction left unmatched. Looked up from germline, CDR1 is SGDLS and CDR2 is YYNGEE. The CDR3 DNA sequence: TGTGCCAGCAGCGTAACGGCGGGGGAGTACAATGAGCAGTTCTTC. Its translation is CASSVTAGEYNEQFF.

This chain connects TRBV7-6 to TRBJ1-1; D not resolved. The germline V and J ends were trimmed by 3 bases and 2 bases, with 7 bases remaining between them. Germline-derived CDR1 and CDR2 are SGHVS and FNYEAQ. This CDR3 is built from 13 residues. The CDR3 loop is CASSLSENTEAFF. The DNA of the CDR3 is TGTGCCAGCAGCTTGTCAGAAAACACTGAAGCTTTCTTT.

The gene calls are TRBV7-8 and TRBJ2-2, with a possible D match to TRBD1 (6 bases). V lost 5 bases and J lost 2, with 15 bases in between. The CDR3 totals 16 residues. Germline-derived CDR1 and CDR2 are SGHVS and FQNEAQ. The CDR3 sequence: CASSPEGELNTGELFF. In DNA form, the CDR3 reads TGTGCCAGCAGCCCAGAGGGGGAACTCAACACCGGGGAGCTGTTTTTT. The complete variable domain, with remaining parts taken from reference TRBV7-8 and TRBJ2-2, reads GAGVSQSPRYKVAKRGQDVALRCDPISGHVSLFWYQQALGQGPEFLTYFQNEAQLDKSGLPSDRFFAERPEGSVSTLKIQRTQQEDSAVYLCASSPEGELNTGELFFGEGSRLTVL.

This clonotype came up many times. The rearrangement links TRBV7-6 to TRBJ2-7, with TRBD2 identical over 7 bases. This CDR3 is 15 amino acids long. The V gene end was trimmed by 5 bases and the J gene end by 0 bases; junction bases not matched to a gene: 7. From germline, CDR1 is SGHVS and CDR2 FNYEAQ. CDR3 in amino acids: CASSPGLESSYEQYF. CDR3 DNA: TGTGCCAGCAGCCCTGGACTAGAAAGCTCCTACGAGCAGTACTTC.

V usage is TRBV7-9 and J usage is TRBJ1-6, with no clear D. The CDR3 is 14 residues long. V gave up 5 bases and J gave up 5 bases, with 10 bases separating them. Germline V gene lookup returns CDR1 SEHNR and CDR2 FQNEAQ (reference sequence). CDR3: CASSARGDNSPLHF. The CDR3 bases are TGTGCCAGCAGCGCGCGTGGAGATAATTCACCCCTCCACTTT.

The CDR3 sequence: CSVGTSGETQYF. Written as DNA, the CDR3 is TGCAGCGTTGGTACTAGTGGCGAGACCCAGTACTTC. The chain couples TRBV29-1 to TRBJ2-5; possible D gene TRBD2, 5 bases. Germline V gene sequence: CDR1 SQVTM, CDR2 ANQGSEA. This CDR3 contains 12 residues. V was cut by 4 bases and J by 5 bases, with 11 bases left in between.

At least ten counts were recorded for this clonotype. The gene calls are TRBV14 and TRBJ1-2, with D perhaps TRBD1 (5 bases). Trimming took off 4 bases at V and 4 bases at J, with 16 bases between the two ends. The CDR3 totals 15 residues. Germline V CDR1 and CDR2: SGHDN, FVKESK. The CDR3: CASSPYQGSSYGYTF. CDR3 DNA sequence: TGTGCCAGCAGCCCCTATCAGGGCTCGAGCTATGGCTACACCTTC.

Details on this clonotype: A read error may explain this, as a much larger clone is one base away. Without the conserved terminal phenylalanine or tryptophan, this CDR3 likely stems from a read error. The chain couples TRBV10-3 to TRBJ1-5, with D unclear. Trimming left V 10 bases short and J 3 bases short, with 13 bases between. Germline values: CDR1 ENHRY, CDR2 SYGVKD. The CDR3 has 13 amino acids. In DNA, the CDR3 is TGTGCCACTCTACTTGGTTACAATCAGCCCCAGCATCTT. It specifies CATLLGYNQPQHL.